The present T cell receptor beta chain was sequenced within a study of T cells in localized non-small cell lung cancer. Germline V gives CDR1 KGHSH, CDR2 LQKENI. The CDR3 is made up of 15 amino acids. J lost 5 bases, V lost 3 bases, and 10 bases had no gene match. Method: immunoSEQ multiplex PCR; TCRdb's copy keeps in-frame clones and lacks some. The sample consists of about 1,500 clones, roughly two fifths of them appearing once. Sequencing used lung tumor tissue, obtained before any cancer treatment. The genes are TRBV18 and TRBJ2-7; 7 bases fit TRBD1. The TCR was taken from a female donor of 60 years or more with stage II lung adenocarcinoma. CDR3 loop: CASSPGDRVVNEQYF. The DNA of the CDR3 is TGTGCCAGCTCACCGGGTGACAGGGTAGTTAACGAGCAGTACTTC. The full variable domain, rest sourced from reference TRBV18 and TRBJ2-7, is NAGVMQNPRHLVRRRGQEARLRCSPMKGHSHVYWYRQLPEEGLKFMVYLQKENIIDESGMPKERFSAEFPKEGPSILRIQQVVRGDSAAYFCASSPGDRVVNEQYFGPGTRLTVT.